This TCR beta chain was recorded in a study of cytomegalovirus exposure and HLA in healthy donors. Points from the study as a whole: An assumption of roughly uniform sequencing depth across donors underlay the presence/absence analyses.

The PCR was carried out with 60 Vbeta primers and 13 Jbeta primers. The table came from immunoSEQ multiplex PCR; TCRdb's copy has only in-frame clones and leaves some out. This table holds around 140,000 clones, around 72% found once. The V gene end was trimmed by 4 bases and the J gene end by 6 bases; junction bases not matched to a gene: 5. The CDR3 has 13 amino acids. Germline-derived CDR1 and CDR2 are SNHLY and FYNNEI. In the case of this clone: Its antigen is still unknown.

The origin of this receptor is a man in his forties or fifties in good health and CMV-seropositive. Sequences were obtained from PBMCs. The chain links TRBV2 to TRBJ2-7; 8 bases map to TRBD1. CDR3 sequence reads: CASSVRGQAEQYF. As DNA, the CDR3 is TGTGCCAGCAGTGTTAGGGGACAGGCCGAGCAGTACTTC.